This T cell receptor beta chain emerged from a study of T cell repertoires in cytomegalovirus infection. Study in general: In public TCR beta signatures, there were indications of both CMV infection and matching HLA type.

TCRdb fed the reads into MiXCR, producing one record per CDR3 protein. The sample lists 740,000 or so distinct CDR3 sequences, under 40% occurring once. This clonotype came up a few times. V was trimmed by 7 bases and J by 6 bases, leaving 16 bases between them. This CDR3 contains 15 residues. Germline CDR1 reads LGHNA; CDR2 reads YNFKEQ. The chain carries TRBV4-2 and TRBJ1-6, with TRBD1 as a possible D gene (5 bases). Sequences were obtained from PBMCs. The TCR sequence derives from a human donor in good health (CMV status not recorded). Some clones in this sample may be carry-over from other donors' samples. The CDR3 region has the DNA TGTGCCAGCACGGGGGTACAAGGAGGTAATTCACCCCTCCACTTT. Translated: CASTGVQGGNSPLHF.